Listed below are T cell receptor beta chains from one sample, sequenced in a study of cytomegalovirus exposure and HLA in healthy donors. Sequencing used immunoSEQ multiplex PCR; TCRdb keeps in-frame clones, though not all of them. This table holds under 100,000 clones, 85% to 95% found once. Sequenced sample: PBMCs. The receptor source for this set is a woman aged 18-30 years in good health and CMV-seronegative. CDR3s leave out the opening cysteine and the closing phenylalanine or tryptophan. Where a row states a size, it is once, few, many or the class of an expanded clone; other rows omit it.

-	TRBV7-2	TRBJ2-7	ASSIGLYEQY
-	TRBV6-5	TRBJ2-1	ASTLRGGYNEQF
-	TRBV28	TRBJ1-3	ASSLLAGNTIY
-	TRBV28	TRBJ2-7	ASSSAPSGGEQY
-	TRBV30	TRBJ2-1	AWSRGRGDEQF
-	TRBV27	TRBJ1-6	ASSKQGASYNSPLH
-	TRBV6-4	TRBJ2-1	ASSDSASGGPYNEQF
-	TRBV7-9	TRBJ1-2	ASRSGQGVYGYT
few	TRBV4-1	TRBJ2-2	ASSQLNTGELF
-	TRBV18	TRBJ2-7	ASSPPVRTGYEQY
-	TRBV11-3	TRBJ2-3	ASSLAAGGDTQY
-	TRBV7-2	TRBJ2-7	ASSLLDYPYEQY
-	TRBV7-2	TRBJ2-7	ASSPKGSARGAREQY
-	TRBV14	TRBJ1-2	ASSRERGRTGWNGYT
-	TRBV6-6	TRBJ2-2	ASTRGGKNTGELF
-	TRBV7-6	TRBJ2-1	ASSQSGGILGQF
-	TRBV9	TRBJ1-3	ASSVDRAGNTIY
-	TRBV6-5	TRBJ1-3	ASSAQLGNTIY
-	TRBV19	TRBJ1-1	ASSRGAWAWGEMNTEAF
-	TRBV5-8	TRBJ1-5	ASSLDRGISNQPQH
-	TRBV4-1	TRBJ1-5	ASSQGTANQPQH
-	TRBV7-9	TRBJ2-1	ASSFVSYNEQF
once	TRBV4-1	TRBJ1-5	ASSQDLGGRQPQH
-	TRBV4-3	TRBJ2-1	ASSQDRFPYNEQF
-	TRBV28	TRBJ1-2	ASASGDRGGYGYT
-	TRBV4-3	TRBJ2-7	ASGTGTGDDEQY
-	TRBV13	TRBJ2-3	ASIKQGLADTQY
few	TRBV19	TRBJ1-3	ASSIVSSDTIY
-	TRBV6-1	TRBJ2-1	ASSEGTSGFDEQF
once	TRBV7-2	TRBJ1-2	ASSLAHGNYGYT
-	TRBV5-8	TRBJ2-1	ASSWGTGSYNEQF
-	TRBV5-4	TRBJ2-1	ASRPQAGEQF
-	TRBV28	TRBJ2-2	ASSFGTGPGELF
-	TRBV6-6	TRBJ1-2	ASTLQGGQGDGYT
-	TRBV7-9	TRBJ1-2	ASTREGVGNYGYT
-	TRBV9	TRBJ1-2	ASSVGTGNYGYT
few	TRBV18	TRBJ2-2	ASQGKNTGELF
-	TRBV6-6	TRBJ2-4	ASSLGTDLIQY
once	TRBV7-2	TRBJ2-3	ASKRASGTDTQY
-	TRBV4-3	TRBJ2-3	ASSQARGGRGVTDTQY
-	TRBV7-8	TRBJ2-7	ASSHRLAAYEQY
-	TRBV6-6	TRBJ1-1	ASSYSDRAANTEAF
-	TRBV6-5	TRBJ1-6	ASSYSKGRANSPLH
-	TRBV9	TRBJ2-3	ASSVEGAVTDTQY
-	TRBV30	TRBJ2-5	AWSVRVNAGETQY
-	TRBV10-3	TRBJ2-7	AISNSGDSYEQY
-	TRBV19	TRBJ1-5	ASSRSDRGNQPQH
-	TRBV5-4	TRBJ2-3	ASSLDREGDTQY
-	TRBV7-2	TRBJ2-5	ASRLSRLAGVQETQY
-	TRBV28	TRBJ2-5	ASGQTSGGLQETQY
-	TRBV7-2	TRBJ2-3	ASSLGADLTDTQY
-	TRBV7-9	TRBJ1-5	ASTWGGSQPQH